The rows below give T cell receptor beta chains drawn from one sample of a study of OX40 agonist ivuxolimab in advanced cancers. Repertoires were generated with immunoSEQ multiplex PCR, while TCRdb's copy carries only in-frame clones and drops some. Altogether tens of thousands of clones are present, 85% to 90% being singletons, with the ten largest covering around 12%. The input for sequencing was CD4+ or CD8+ T cells sorted from blood, taken in a trial of the OX40 agonist ivuxolimab. The source of these receptors is an adult with an advanced solid tumor such as melanoma, head and neck, liver or kidney cancer. The CDR3 runs from the conserved cysteine through the conserved F or W. D genes are given only for firm matches. Clone size, where shown, is once, few, many, or a class for clones that have expanded.

-,TRBJ2-2,TRBV6-1,-,TGTGCCAGCAGTGAAGTAGGCGGGACCGGGGAGCTGTTTTTT,CASSEVGGTGELFF
-,TRBJ2-7,TRBV7-9,TRBD1,TGTGCCAGCAGCCACAGGGGGCTTCCCTACGAGCAGTACTTC,CASSHRGLPYEQYF
-,TRBJ2-2,TRBV30,TRBD2,TGTGCCTGGAGTGTACTAGCGGTGAACACCGGGGAGCTGTTTTTT,CAWSVLAVNTGELFF
-,TRBJ2-7,TRBV11-2,TRBD1,TGTGCCAGCAGCTTTACGGGACAGGGAGCCTACGAGCAGTACTTC,CASSFTGQGAYEQYF
-,TRBJ1-1,TRBV6-1,-,TGTGCCAGCAGTGAAGCGCAGCTCATGAACACTGAAGCTTTCTTT,CASSEAQLMNTEAFF
-,TRBJ2-1,TRBV28,TRBD2,TGTGCCAGCACCCAAGCGGGACTAGCAGACAATGAGCAGTTCTTC,CASTQAGLADNEQFF
-,TRBJ2-1,TRBV9,-,TGTGCCAGCAGCGTAGGCGGGGAGCAGTTCTTC,CASSVGGEQFF
-,TRBJ1-1,TRBV2,-,TGTGCCAGCGTGGGTACTGAAGCTTTCTTT,CASVGTEAFF
-,TRBJ2-5,TRBV5-6,-,TGTGCCAGCAGCTTGGGACTCCGGGGAGTTCAAGAGACCCAGTACTTC,CASSLGLRGVQETQYF
-,TRBJ2-7,TRBV5-6,-,TGTGCCAGCAGCTTAGAGCCGGGACGTCTAACGGACGAGCAGTACTTC,CASSLEPGRLTDEQYF
-,TRBJ2-2,TRBV5-4,TRBD2,TGTGCCAGCAGCTTATGGGGGGGCACCGGGGAGCTGTTTTTT,CASSLWGGTGELFF
-,TRBJ1-5,TRBV19,-,TGTGCCAGTAGTATAGGGACAGTTAGCAATCAGCCCCAGCATTTT,CASSIGTVSNQPQHF
few,TRBJ1-1,TRBV4-1,-,TGCGCCAGCAGCCAGAAAGGTGACACTGAAGCTTTCTTT,CASSQKGDTEAFF
-,TRBJ1-1,TRBV4-1,-,TGCGCCAGCAGCCAGACCGGTTTAGGAACTGAAGCTTTCTTT,CASSQTGLGTEAFF
-,TRBJ2-5,TRBV11-2,TRBD2,TGTGCCAGCAGCTCGGCGACTAGCGGGAGGACCTACAGGACCCAGTACTTC,CASSSATSGRTYRTQYF
once,TRBJ2-1,TRBV7-3,-,TGTGCCAGCAGCTTATCGTTGGGCTCTAGCAATGAGCAGTTCTTC,CASSLSLGSSNEQFF
-,TRBJ2-2,TRBV5-4,TRBD2,TGTGCCAGCAGCCCCGTGGGGCTAGCGGGGGCCTCCACCGGGGAGCTGTTTTTT,CASSPVGLAGASTGELFF
-,TRBJ2-1,TRBV30,-,TGTGCCTGGAGGTGGGACTCCTACAATGAGCAGTTCTTC,CAWRWDSYNEQFF
-,TRBJ2-2,TRBV10-3,-,TGTGCCATAACAAGCGCGAACACCGGGGAGCTGTTTTTT,CAITSANTGELFF
-,TRBJ2-1,TRBV23-1,-,TGCGCCAGCAGTCTCGCCCCGCCCATAGCCTACAATGAGCAGTTCTTC,CASSLAPPIAYNEQFF
-,TRBJ2-7,TRBV4-1,TRBD2,TGCGCCAGCAGCCAAGTAGCTAGCGGGAGTTACGAGCAGTACTTC,CASSQVASGSYEQYF
once,TRBJ2-1,TRBV6-1,TRBD2,TGTGCCAGCAGTGAATGGGACTATCAATACAATGAGCAGTTCTTC,CASSEWDYQYNEQFF
-,TRBJ2-7,TRBV30,-,TGTGCCTGGAATCCCGGACAGACCTACGAGCAGTACTTC,CAWNPGQTYEQYF
-,TRBJ2-3,TRBV29-1,TRBD2,TGCAGCGTCCTCATACTAGCGGGGGACACAGATACGCAGTATTTT,CSVLILAGDTDTQYF
-,TRBJ2-3,TRBV7-8,-,TGTGCCAGCAGCCAGAGGACCTTGAGGGTGGCAGATACGCAGTATTTT,CASSQRTLRVADTQYF
-,TRBJ1-1,TRBV4-1,-,TGCGCCAGCAGCCAAGTGGTCATGAACACTGAAGCTTTCTTT,CASSQVVMNTEAFF